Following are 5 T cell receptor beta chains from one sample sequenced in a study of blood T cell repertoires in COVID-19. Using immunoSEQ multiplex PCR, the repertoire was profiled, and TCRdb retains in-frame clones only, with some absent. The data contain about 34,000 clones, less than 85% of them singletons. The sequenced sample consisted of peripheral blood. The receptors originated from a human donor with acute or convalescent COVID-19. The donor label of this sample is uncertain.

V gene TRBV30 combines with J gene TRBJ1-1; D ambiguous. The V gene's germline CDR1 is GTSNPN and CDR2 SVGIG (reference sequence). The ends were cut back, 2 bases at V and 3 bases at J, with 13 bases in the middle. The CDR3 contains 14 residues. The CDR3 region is CAWSQSGKDTEAFF. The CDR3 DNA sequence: TGTGCCTGGAGTCAATCGGGGAAGGACACTGAAGCTTTCTTT.

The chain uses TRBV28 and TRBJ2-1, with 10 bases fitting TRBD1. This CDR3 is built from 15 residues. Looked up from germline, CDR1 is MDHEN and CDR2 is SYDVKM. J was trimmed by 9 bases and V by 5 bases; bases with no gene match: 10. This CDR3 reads CASSGAGTGESEQFF. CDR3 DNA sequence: TGTGCCAGCAGTGGGGCAGGGACAGGGGAGAGTGAGCAGTTCTTC.

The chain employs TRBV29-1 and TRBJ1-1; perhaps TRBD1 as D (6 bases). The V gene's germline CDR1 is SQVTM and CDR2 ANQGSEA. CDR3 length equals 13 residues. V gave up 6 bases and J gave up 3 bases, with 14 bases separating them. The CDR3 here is CSVAGTSYTEAFF. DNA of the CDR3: TGCAGCGTCGCCGGGACATCCTACACTGAAGCTTTCTTT.

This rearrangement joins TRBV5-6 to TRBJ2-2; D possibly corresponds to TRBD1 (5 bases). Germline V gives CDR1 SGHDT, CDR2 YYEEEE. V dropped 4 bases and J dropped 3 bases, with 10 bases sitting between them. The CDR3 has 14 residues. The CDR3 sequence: CASSPKGYTGELFF. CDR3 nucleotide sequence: TGTGCCAGCAGCCCAAAGGGGTACACCGGGGAGCTGTTTTTT.

The CDR3 nucleotides are TGTGCCAGCAGCTTAGGAGTGGGCATGAACACTGAAGCTTTCTTT. Protein sequence: CASSLGVGMNTEAFF. V and J are TRBV11-3 and TRBJ1-1; D unclear. The CDR3 loop spans 15 amino acids. From germline, CDR1 is SGHNT and CDR2 YENEEA. Trimming removed 1 base at V and 0 bases at J, with 9 bases between.